Only a few counts were recorded for the clone carrying this T cell receptor (beta chain). Its target is not known. Researchers reported that TCR beta cDNA libraries carried unique molecular identifiers. Some 500,000 cDNA molecules were obtained per 1 to 10 million input T cells. TCRdb redid the calling of the PCR reads with MiXCR, one entry per CDR3 protein. The table lists about 540,000 distinct CDR3 sequences, 34% of them singletons, with approximately 5.4% in the top ten. This sample stems from a study of post-analysis software for immune sequencing data. Study-wide background: Both relapsing-remitting and secondary progressive multiple sclerosis featured among the disease courses, as did progressive-relapsing multiple sclerosis. The study, taken as a whole, reports: Controls showed lower frequencies than patients for five TRBV segments, and TRBV5-6, TRBV5-1 and TRBV20-1 were among these. Controls had significantly higher normalized Chao1 diversity than multiple sclerosis patients. When the samples were clustered directly with F measure, those that had been prepared in the same batch showed strong co-clustering.

CDR1 SGHAT and CDR2 FQNNGV come from the germline V gene. Trimming left V 0 bases short and J 4 bases short, with 12 bases between. CDR3 size: 15 residues. The chain employs TRBV11-2 and TRBJ1-1; D may be TRBD1 (6 bases). This clonotype was sampled from a girl aged 2-17 years with multiple sclerosis. Sequencing was done on a sample of blood. The CDR3 DNA reads TGTGCCAGCAGCTTAGATTATACAGGGTCCACTGAAGCTTTCTTT. Encoded protein: CASSLDYTGSTEAFF.